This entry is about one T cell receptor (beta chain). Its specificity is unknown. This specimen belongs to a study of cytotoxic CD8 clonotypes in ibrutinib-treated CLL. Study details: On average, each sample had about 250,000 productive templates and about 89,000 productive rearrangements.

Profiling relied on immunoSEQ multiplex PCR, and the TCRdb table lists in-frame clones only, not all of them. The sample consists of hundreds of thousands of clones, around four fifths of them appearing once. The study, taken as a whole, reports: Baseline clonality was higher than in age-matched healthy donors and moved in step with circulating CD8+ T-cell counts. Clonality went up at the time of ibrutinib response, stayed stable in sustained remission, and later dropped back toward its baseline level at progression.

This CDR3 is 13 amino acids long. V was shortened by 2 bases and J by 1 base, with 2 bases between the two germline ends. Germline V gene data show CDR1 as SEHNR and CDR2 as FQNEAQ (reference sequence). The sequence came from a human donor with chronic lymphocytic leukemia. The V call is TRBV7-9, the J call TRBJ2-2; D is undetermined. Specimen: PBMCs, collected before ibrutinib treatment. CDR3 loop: CASSLWNTGELFF. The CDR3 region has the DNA TGTGCCAGCAGCTTATGGAACACCGGGGAGCTGTTTTTT.